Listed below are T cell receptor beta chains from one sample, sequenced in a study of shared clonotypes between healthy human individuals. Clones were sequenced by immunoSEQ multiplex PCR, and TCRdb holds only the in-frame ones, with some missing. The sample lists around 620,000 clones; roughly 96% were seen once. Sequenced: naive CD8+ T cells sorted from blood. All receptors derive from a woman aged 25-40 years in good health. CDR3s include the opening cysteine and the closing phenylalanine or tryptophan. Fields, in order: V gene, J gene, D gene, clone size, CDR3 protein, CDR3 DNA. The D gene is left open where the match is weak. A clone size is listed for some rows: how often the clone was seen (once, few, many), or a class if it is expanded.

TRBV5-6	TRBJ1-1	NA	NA	CASSLALDPGAFF	TGTGCCAGCAGCTTGGCGTTGGACCCCGGAGCTTTCTTT
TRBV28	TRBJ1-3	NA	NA	CASSRRGKLGNTIYF	TGTGCCAGCAGCCGCAGGGGAAAACTTGGAAACACCATATATTTT
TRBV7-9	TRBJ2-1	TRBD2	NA	CASSSRTSPHEQFF	TGTGCCAGCAGCTCAAGGACTAGCCCCCATGAGCAGTTCTTC
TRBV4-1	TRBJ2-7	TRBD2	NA	CATSIRAGASYEQYF	TGCGCCACCTCGATCCGAGCGGGAGCGTCTTACGAGCAGTACTTC
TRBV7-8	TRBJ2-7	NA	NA	CASSPGRVYEQYF	TGTGCCAGCAGCCCAGGTCGGGTCTACGAGCAGTACTTC
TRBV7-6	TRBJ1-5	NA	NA	CASSPTENQPQHF	TGTGCCAGCAGCCCGACAGAGAATCAGCCCCAGCATTTT
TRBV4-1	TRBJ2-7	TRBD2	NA	CASSLGGGDEQYF	TGCGCCAGCAGCCTCGGGGGGGGAGACGAGCAGTACTTC
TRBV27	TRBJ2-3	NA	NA	CASSPERVGSTDTQYF	TGTGCCAGCAGTCCTGAGCGGGTGGGTAGCACAGATACGCAGTATTTT
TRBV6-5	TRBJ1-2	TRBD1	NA	CASSSAGTGSVDGYTF	TGTGCCAGCAGTTCAGCCGGGACAGGGTCAGTCGATGGCTACACCTTC
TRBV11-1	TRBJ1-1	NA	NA	CASSPGGTEAFF	TGTGCCAGCAGCCCCGGGGGAACTGAAGCTTTCTTT
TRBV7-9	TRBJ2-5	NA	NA	CASSSSNRETQYF	TGTGCCAGCAGCTCCAGCAACCGGGAGACCCAGTACTTC
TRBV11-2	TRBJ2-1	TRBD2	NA	CASSGLAKNEQFF	TGTGCCAGCAGTGGACTAGCGAAGAATGAGCAGTTCTTC
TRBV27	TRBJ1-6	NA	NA	CASSLYRDYNSPLHF	TGTGCCAGCAGTTTGTACAGGGACTATAATTCACCCCTCCACTTT
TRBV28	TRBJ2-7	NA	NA	CTPGDLSVVYEQYF	TGTACCCCGGGGGACCTGAGCGTCGTCTACGAGCAGTACTTC
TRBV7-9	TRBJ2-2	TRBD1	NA	CASSPGQASNTGELFF	TGTGCCAGCAGCCCAGGACAGGCCTCGAACACCGGGGAGCTGTTTTTT
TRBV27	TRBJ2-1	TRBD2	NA	CASSSGLPFLNEQFF	TGTGCCAGCAGTTCGGGACTACCGTTCCTTAATGAGCAGTTCTTC
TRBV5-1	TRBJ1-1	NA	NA	CASSLAPQGLIAEAFF	TGCGCCAGCAGCTTGGCCCCACAGGGACTTATCGCTGAAGCTTTCTTT
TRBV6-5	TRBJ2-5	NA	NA	CASGGGWKETQYF	TGTGCCAGCGGAGGAGGTTGGAAAGAGACCCAGTACTTC
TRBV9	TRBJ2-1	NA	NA	CASSVESLDGQFF	TGTGCCAGCAGCGTAGAATCGTTAGATGGGCAGTTCTTC
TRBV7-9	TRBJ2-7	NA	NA	CASRPGAGDRSEQYF	TGTGCCAGCAGACCCGGGGCAGGGGATCGGAGCGAGCAGTACTTC
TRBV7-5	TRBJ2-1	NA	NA	CVRSLEKDREVNEQFF	TGTGTCAGAAGCTTAGAGAAAGACAGGGAAGTCAATGAGCAGTTCTTC
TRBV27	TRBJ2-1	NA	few	CASSQGSSYNEQFF	TGTGCCAGCAGTCAGGGGAGCTCCTACAATGAGCAGTTCTTC
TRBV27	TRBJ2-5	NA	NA	CASSLYIGETQYF	TGTGCCAGCAGTTTATATATCGGAGAGACCCAGTACTTC
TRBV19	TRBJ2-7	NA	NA	CASSMANSYEQYF	TGTGCCAGTAGTATGGCTAACTCCTACGAGCAGTACTTC
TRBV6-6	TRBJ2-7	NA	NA	CASSYSAQTYEQYF	TGTGCCAGCAGTTACTCGGCTCAAACCTACGAGCAGTACTTC